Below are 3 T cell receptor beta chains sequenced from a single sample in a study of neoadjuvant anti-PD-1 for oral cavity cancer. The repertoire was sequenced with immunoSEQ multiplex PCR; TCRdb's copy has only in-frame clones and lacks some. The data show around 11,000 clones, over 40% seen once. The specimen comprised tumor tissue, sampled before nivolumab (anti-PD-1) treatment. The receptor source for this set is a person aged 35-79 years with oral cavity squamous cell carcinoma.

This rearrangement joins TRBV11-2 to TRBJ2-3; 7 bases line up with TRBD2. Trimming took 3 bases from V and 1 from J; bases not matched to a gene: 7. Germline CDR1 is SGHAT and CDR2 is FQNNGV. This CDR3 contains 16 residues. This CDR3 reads CASSFGSGLGTDTQYF. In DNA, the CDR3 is TGTGCCAGCAGCTTTGGTAGCGGGCTTGGCACAGATACGCAGTATTTT.

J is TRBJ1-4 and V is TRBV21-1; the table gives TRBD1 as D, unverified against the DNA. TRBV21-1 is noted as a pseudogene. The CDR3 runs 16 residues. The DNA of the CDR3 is TGTGCCAGCAGCGCGGACAGGGGGCGCGCAGAAGAAAAACTGTTTTTT. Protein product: CASSADRGRAEEKLFF.

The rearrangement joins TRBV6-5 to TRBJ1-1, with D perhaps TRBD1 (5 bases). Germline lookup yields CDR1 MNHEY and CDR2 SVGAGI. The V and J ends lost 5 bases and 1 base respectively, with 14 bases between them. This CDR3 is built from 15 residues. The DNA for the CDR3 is TGTGCCAGCAGTCCCGCGGGGCAGCAGAACACTGAAGCTTTCTTT. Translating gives CASSPAGQQNTEAFF.